This TCR beta chain was sequenced in a study of blood T cell repertoires in COVID-19. Study context: Whether acute or convalescent, the COVID-19 samples came from the United States, Italy and Spain.

Per germline, CDR1 MDHEN and CDR2 SYDVKM. The CDR3 extends over 15 amino acids. V lost 5 bases and J 7 bases, leaving 19 bases between the germline ends. In the original workflow: Scientists estimated how many nucleated cells there were by amplifying reference gene primers. TCRdb's table, derived via immunoSEQ multiplex PCR, lists solely in-frame clones and lacks some. V and J calls and clone size are those listed in that table; D and trimming were worked out from the DNA. The sample yields over 250,000 clones, around 90% seen once. This study enrolled people aged 18 to 89 from about two dozen US geographic areas. Participants' reported clinical history set cohort assignment.

This chain uses TRBV28 with TRBJ2-3, with D maybe TRBD2 (6 bases). The material sequenced was PBMCs or T cells enriched from blood (not recorded which). The source is a woman aged 25 to 45 who had recovered from COVID-19. CDR3 in amino acids: CASSPRGGVTHTQYF. Written as DNA, the CDR3 is TGTGCCAGCAGTCCGCGCGGAGGGGTCACGCATACGCAGTATTTT.